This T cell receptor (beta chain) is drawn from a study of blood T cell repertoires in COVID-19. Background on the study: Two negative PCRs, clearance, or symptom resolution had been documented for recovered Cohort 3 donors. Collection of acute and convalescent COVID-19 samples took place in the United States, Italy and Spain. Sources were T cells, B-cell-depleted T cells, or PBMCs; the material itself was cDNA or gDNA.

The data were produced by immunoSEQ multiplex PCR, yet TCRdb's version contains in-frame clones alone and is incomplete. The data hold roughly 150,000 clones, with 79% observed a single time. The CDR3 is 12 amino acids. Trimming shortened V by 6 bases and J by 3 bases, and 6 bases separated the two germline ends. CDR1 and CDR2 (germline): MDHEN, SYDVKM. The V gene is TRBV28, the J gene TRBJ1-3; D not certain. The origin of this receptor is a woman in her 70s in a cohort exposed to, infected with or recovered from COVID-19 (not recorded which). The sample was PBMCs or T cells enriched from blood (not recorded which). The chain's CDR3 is CASRKYGNTIYF. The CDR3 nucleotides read TGTGCCAGCAGAAAATATGGAAACACCATATATTTT.